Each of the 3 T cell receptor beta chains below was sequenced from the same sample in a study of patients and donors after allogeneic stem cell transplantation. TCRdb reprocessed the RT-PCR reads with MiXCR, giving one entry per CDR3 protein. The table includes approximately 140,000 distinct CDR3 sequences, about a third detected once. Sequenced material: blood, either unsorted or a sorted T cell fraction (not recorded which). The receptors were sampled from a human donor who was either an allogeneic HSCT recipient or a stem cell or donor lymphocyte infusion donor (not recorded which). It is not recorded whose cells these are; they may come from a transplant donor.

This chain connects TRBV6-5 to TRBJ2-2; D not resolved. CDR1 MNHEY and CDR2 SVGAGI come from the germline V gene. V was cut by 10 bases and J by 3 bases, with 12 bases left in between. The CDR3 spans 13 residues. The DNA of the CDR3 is TGTGCCACTAGGGCAGACCACACCGGGGAGCTGTTTTTT. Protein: CATRADHTGELFF.

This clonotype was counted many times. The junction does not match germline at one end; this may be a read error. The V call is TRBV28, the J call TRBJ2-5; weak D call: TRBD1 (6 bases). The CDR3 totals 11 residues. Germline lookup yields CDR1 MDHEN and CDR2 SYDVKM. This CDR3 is CASTGSETQYF. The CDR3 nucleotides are TGCGCCTCAACAGGGTCGGAGACCCAGTACTTC.

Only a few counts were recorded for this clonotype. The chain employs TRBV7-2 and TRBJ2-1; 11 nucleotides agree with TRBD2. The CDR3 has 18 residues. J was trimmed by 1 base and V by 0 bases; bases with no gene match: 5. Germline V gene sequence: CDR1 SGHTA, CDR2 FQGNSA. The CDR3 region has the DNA TGTGCCAGCAGCTTAGCCCGGGCTAGCGGGGGGTCCTACAATGAGCAGTTCTTC. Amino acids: CASSLARASGGSYNEQFF.